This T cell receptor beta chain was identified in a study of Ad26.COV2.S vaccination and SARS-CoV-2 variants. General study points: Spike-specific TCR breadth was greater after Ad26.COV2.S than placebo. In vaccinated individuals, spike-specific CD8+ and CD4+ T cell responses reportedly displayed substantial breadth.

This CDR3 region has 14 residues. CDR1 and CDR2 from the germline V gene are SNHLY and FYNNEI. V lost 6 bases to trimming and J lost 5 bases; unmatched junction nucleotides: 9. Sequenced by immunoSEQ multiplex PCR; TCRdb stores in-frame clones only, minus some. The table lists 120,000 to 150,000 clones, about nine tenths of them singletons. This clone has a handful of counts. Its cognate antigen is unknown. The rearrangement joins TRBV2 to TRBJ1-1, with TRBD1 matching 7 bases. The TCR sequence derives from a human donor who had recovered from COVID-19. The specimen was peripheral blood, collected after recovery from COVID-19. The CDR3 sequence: CASRKQGGGTEAFF. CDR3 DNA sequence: TGTGCCAGCAGGAAGCAGGGGGGCGGGACTGAAGCTTTCTTT.